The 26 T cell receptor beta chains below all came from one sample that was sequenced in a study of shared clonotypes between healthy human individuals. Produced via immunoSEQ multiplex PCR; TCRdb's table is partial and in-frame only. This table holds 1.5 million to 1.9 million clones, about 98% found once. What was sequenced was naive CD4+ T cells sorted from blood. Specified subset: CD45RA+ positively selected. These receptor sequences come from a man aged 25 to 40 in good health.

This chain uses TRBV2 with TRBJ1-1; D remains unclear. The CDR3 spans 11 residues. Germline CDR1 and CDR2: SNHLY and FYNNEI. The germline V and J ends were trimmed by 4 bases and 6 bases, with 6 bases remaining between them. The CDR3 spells CASSGRSEAFF. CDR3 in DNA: TGTGCCAGCAGTGGCAGATCTGAAGCTTTCTTT. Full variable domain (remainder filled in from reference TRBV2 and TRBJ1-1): EPEVTQTPSHQVTQMGQEVILRCVPISNHLYFYWYRQILGQKVEFLVSFYNNEISEKSEIFDDQFSVERPDGSNFTLKIRSTKLEDSAMYFCASSGRSEAFFGQGTRLTVV.

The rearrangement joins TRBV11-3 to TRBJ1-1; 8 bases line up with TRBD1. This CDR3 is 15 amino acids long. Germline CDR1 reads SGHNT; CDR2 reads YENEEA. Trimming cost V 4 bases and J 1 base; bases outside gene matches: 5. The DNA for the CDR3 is TGTGCCAGCAGCTCCCAGACAGGGGAGAACACTGAAGCTTTCTTT. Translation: CASSSQTGENTEAFF.

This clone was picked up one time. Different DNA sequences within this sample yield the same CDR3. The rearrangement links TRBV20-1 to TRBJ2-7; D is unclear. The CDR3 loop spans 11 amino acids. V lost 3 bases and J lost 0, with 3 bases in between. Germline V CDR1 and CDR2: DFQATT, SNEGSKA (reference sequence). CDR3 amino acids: CSARSSYEQYF. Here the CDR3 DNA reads TGCAGTGCTAGGAGCTCCTACGAGCAGTACTTC.

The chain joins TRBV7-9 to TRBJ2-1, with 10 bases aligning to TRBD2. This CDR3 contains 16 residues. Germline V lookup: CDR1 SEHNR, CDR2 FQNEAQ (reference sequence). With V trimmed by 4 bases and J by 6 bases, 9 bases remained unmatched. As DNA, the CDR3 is TGTGCCAGCAGCTATACTAGCGGGGCGGGGCTCAATGAGCAGTTCTTC. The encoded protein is CASSYTSGAGLNEQFF.

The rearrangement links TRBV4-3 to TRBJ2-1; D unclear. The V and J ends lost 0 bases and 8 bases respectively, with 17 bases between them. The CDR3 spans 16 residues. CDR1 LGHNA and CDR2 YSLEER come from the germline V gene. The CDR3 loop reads CASSQDSPGRGDEQFF. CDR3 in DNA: TGCGCCAGCAGCCAAGATTCCCCGGGTAGAGGTGATGAGCAGTTCTTC.

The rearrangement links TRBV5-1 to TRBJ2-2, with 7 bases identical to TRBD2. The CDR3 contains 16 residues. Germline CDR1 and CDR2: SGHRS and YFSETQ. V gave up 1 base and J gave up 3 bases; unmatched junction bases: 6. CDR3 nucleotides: TGCGCCAGCAGCTTGTCCCTAGCGGACTACACCGGGGAGCTGTTTTTT. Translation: CASSLSLADYTGELFF.

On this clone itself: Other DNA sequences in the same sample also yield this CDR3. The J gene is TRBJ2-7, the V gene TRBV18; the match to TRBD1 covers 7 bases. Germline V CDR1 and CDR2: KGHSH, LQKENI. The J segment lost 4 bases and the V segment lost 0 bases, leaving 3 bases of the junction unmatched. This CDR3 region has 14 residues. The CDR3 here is CASSPPARGYEQYF. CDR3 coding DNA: TGTGCCAGCTCACCACCGGCCAGGGGGTACGAGCAGTACTTC.

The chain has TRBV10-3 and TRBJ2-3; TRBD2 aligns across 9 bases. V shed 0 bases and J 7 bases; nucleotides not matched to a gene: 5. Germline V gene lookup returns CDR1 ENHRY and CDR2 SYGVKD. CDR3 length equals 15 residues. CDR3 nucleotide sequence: TGTGCCATCAGTGAGTCTTGGAGCGGGGGGCATACGCAGTATTTT. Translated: CAISESWSGGHTQYF.

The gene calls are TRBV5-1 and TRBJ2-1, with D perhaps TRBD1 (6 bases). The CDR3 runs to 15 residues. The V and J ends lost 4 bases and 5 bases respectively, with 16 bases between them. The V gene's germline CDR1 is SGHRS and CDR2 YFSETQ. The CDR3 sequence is CASSGITGYDNEQFF. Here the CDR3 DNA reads TGCGCCAGCAGCGGAATAACAGGGTACGACAATGAGCAGTTCTTC. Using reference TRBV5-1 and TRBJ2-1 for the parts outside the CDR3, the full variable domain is KAGVTQTPRYLIKTRGQQVTLSCSPISGHRSVSWYQQTPGQGLQFLFEYFSETQRNKGNFPGRFSGRQFSNSRSEMNVSTLELGDSALYLCASSGITGYDNEQFFGPGTRLTVL.

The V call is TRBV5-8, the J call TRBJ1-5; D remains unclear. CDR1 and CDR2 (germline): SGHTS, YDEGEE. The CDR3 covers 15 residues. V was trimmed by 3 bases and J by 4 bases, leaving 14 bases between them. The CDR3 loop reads CASSSSGYSNQPQHF. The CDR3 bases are TGTGCCAGCAGCTCATCGGGATATTCGAATCAGCCCCAGCATTTT.

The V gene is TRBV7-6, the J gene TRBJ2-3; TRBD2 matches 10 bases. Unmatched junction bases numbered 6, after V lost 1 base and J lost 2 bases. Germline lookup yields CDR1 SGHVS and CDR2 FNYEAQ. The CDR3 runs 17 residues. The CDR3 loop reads CASSLGGTSVPTDTQYF. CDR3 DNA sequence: TGTGCCAGCAGCTTAGGGGGGACTAGCGTACCCACAGATACGCAGTATTTT.

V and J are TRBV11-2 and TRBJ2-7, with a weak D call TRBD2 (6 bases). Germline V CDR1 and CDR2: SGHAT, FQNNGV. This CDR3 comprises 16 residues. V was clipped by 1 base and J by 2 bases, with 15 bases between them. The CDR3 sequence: CASSLGGGVFAYEQYF. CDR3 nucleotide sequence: TGTGCCAGCAGCTTAGGCGGAGGGGTTTTTGCCTACGAGCAGTACTTC.

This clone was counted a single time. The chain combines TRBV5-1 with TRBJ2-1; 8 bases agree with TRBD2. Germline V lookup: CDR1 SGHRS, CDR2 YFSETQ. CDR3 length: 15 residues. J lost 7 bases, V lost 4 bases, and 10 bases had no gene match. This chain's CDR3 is CASSRREGRENEQFF. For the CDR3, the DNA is TGCGCCAGCAGCCGACGGGAGGGTCGAGAGAATGAGCAGTTCTTC. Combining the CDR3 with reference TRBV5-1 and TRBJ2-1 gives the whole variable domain KAGVTQTPRYLIKTRGQQVTLSCSPISGHRSVSWYQQTPGQGLQFLFEYFSETQRNKGNFPGRFSGRQFSNSRSEMNVSTLELGDSALYLCASSRREGRENEQFFGPGTRLTVL.

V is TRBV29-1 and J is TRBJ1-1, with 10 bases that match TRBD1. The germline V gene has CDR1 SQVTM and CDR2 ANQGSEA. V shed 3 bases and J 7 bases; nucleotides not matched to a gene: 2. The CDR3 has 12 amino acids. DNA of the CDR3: TGCAGCGTTGAGGGGACAGGGGTTGAAGCTTTCTTT. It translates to CSVEGTGVEAFF.

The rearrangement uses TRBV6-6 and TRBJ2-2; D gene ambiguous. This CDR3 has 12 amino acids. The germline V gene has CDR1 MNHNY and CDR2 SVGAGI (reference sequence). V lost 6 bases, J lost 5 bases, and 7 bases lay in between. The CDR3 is CASRLPTGELFF. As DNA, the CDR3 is TGTGCCAGCAGACTCCCTACCGGGGAGCTGTTTTTT.

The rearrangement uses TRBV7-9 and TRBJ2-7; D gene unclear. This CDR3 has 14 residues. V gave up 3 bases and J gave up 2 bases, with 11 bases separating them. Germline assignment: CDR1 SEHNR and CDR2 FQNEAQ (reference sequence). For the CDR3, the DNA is TGTGCCAGCAGCTTGTCCCAGTATGCCTACGAGCAGTACTTC. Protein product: CASSLSQYAYEQYF.

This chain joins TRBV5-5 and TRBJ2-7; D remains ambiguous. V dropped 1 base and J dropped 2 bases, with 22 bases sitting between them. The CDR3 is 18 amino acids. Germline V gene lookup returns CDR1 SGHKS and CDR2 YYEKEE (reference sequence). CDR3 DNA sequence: TGTGCCAGCAGCTTGAATCGCCGCCGGGCGGAAAACACCTACGAGCAGTACTTC. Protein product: CASSLNRRRAENTYEQYF.

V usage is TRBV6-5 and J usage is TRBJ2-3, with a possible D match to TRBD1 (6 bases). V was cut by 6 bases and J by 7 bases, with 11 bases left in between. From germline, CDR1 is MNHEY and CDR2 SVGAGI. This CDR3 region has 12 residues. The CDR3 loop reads CASRQGGNTQYF. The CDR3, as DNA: TGTGCCAGCAGACAGGGTGGGAATACGCAGTATTTT.

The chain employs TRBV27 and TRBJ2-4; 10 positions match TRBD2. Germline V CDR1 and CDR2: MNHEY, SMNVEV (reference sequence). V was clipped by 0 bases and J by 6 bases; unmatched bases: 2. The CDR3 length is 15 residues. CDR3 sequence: CASSLSGLAINIQYF. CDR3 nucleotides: TGTGCCAGCAGTTTATCGGGACTAGCGATAAACATTCAGTACTTC.

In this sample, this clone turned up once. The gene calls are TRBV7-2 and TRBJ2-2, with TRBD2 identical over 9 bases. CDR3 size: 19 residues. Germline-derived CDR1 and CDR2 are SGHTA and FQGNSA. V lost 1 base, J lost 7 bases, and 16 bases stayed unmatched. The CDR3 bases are TGTGCCAGCAGCTTAGTCGGTAGCGGGAGAAGAGGGAGGGTCGGGGAGCTGTTTTTT. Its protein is CASSLVGSGRRGRVGELFF. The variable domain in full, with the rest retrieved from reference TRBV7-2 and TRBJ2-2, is GAGVSQSPSNKVTEKGKDVELRCDPISGHTALYWYRQSLGQGLEFLIYFQGNSAPDKSGLPSDRFSAERTGGSVSTLTIQRTQQEDSAVYLCASSLVGSGRRGRVGELFFGEGSRLTVL.

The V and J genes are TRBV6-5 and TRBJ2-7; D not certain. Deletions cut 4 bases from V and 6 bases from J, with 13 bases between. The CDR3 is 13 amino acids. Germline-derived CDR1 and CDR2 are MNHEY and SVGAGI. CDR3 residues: CASSFLHLGEQYF. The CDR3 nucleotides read TGTGCCAGCAGTTTCTTACATCTCGGCGAGCAGTACTTC.

The CDR3 sequence: CASSTLRDRGDNQPQHF. CDR3 DNA: TGTGCCAGCTCAACCCTCAGGGACAGGGGGGACAATCAGCCCCAGCATTTT. The chain combines TRBV18 with TRBJ1-5; 11 bases fit TRBD1. V lost 5 bases, J lost 3 bases, and 9 bases stayed unmatched. This CDR3 region has 17 residues. From germline, CDR1 is KGHSH and CDR2 LQKENI.

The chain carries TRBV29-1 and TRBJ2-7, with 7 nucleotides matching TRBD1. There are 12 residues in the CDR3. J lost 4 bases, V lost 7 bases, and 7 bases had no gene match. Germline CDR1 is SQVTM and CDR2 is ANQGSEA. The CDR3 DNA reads TGCAGCGCTGCCAAGGACAGGTACGAGCAGTACTTC. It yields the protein CSAAKDRYEQYF.

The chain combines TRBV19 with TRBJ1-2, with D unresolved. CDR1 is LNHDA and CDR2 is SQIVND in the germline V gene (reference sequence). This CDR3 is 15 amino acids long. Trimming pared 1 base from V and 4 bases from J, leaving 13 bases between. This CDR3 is CASSIVGSVRYGYTF. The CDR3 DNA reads TGTGCCAGTAGTATAGTAGGCAGCGTGCGCTATGGCTACACCTTC.

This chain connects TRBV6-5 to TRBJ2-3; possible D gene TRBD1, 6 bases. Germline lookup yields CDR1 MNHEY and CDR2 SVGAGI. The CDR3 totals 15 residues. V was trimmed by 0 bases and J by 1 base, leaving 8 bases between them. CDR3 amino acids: CASSYSNRGTDTQYF. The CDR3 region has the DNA TGTGCCAGCAGTTACTCGAACAGGGGCACAGATACGCAGTATTTT.

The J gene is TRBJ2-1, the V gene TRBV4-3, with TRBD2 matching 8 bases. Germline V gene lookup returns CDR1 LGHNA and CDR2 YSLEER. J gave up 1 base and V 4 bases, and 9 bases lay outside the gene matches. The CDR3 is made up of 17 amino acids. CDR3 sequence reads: CASSPFGREASYNEQFF. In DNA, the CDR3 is TGCGCCAGCAGCCCTTTCGGGCGGGAGGCTTCCTACAATGAGCAGTTCTTC.